This T cell receptor beta chain derives from a study of T cell repertoires in cytomegalovirus infection. Across the study: CMV epitopes, recently identified HLA-C-restricted and well-studied HLA-B-restricted, were used.

This clonotype was seen a few times. Its antigen is as yet unknown. TCRdb analysed the reads with MiXCR anew, one entry per CDR3 protein. Among about 220,000 distinct CDR3 sequences listed, approximately 38% were seen once. Study observations and caveats: Summed frequency of public TCR beta families distinguished CMV carriers with the relevant HLA. Clonotype analysis showed dominance of the ex vivo response by HLA-C-restricted CMV-specific TCR beta clonotypes.

Germline V lookup: CDR1 SEHNR, CDR2 FQNEAQ (reference sequence). V lost 5 bases to trimming and J lost 5 bases, with 18 bases between them. This CDR3 has 16 residues. Material: CD8+ T cells from cultured PBMCs, obtained from culture after CMV antigen stimulation. The clonotype originates from a human donor in good health (CMV status not recorded). Some clones in this sample may be carry-over from other donors' samples. The V call is TRBV7-9, the J call TRBJ1-4; a weak D match, TRBD1 (5 bases). CDR3 DNA sequence: TGTGCCAGCAGCCCGGTCGCGGGGAAGGGGAATGAAAAACTGTTTTTT. Amino acids: CASSPVAGKGNEKLFF.